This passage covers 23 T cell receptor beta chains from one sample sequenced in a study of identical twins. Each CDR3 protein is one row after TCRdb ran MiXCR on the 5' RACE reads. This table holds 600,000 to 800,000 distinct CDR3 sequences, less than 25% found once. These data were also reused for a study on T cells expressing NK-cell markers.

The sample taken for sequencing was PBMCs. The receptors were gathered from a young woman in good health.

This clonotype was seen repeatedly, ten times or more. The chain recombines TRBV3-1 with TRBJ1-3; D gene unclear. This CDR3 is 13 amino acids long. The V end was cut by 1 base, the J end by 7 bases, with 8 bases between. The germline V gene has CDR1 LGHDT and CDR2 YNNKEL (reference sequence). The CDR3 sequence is CASSQGGRNTIYF. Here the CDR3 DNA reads TGTGCCAGCAGCCAAGGTGGACGTAACACCATATATTTT.

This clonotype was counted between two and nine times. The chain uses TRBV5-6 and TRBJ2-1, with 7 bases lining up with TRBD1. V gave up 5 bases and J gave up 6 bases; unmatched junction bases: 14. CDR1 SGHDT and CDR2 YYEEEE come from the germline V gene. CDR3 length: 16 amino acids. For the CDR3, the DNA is TGTGCCAGCAGGCAGTTCAGGGGACAGAAGTTCAATGAGCAGTTCTTC. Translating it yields CASRQFRGQKFNEQFF.

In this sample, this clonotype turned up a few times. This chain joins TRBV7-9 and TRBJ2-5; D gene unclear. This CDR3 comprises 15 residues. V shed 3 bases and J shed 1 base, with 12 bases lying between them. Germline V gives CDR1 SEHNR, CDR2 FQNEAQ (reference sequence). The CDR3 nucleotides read TGTGCCAGCAGCTTCTCGGTTTACATCCAAGAGACCCAGTACTTC. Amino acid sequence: CASSFSVYIQETQYF.

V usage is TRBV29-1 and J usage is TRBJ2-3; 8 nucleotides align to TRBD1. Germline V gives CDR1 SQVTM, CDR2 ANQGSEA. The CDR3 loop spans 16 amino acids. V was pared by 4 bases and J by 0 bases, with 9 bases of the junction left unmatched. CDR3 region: CSVVLQGAMSTDTQYF. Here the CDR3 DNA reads TGCAGCGTTGTTTTGCAGGGGGCTATGAGCACAGATACGCAGTATTTT.

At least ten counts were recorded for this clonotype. The CDR3 DNA sequence: TGCGCCAGCAGCTTGGTAGGGCTCGTGGGTGAGCAGTTCTTC. Its protein is CASSLVGLVGEQFF. The chain recombines TRBV5-1 with TRBJ2-1; D gene ambiguous. Per germline, CDR1 SGHRS and CDR2 YFSETQ. V was pared by 0 bases and J by 9 bases, with 13 bases between. This CDR3 is 14 amino acids long.

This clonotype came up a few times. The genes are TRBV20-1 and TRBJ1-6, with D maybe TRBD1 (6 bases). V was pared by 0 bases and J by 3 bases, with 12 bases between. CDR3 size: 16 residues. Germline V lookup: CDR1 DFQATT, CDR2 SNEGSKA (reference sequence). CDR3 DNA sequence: TGCAGTGCTAGAGATTCTCGACAGGACTATAATTCACCCCTCCACTTT. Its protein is CSARDSRQDYNSPLHF.

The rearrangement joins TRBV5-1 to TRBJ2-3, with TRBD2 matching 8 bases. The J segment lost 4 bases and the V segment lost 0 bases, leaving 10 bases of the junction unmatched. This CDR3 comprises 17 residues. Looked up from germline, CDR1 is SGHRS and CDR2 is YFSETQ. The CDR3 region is CASSLAAGGFYADTQYF. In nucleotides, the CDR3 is TGCGCCAGCAGCTTGGCGGCGGGGGGATTCTACGCAGATACGCAGTATTTT.

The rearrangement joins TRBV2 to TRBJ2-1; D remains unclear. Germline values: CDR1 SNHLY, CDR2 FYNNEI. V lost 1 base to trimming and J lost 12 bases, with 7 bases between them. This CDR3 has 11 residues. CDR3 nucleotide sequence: TGTGCCAGCAGTGAAGAAAGGAGGCAGTTCTTC. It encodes CASSEERRQFF.

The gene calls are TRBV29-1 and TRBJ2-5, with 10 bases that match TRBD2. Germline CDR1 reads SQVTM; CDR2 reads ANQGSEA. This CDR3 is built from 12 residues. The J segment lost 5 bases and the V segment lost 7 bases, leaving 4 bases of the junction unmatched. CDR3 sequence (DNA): TGCAGCGAGGCGACTAGCGGGGAGACCCAGTACTTC. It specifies CSEATSGETQYF.

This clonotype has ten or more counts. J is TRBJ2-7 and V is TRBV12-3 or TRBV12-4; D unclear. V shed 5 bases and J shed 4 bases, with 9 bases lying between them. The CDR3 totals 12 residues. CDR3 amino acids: CASSIAPYEQYF. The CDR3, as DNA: TGTGCCAGCAGTATTGCCCCGTACGAGCAGTACTTC.

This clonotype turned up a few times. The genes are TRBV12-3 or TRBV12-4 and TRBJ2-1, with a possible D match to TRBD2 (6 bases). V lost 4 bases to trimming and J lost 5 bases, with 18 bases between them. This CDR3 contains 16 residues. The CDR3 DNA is TGTGCCAGCAGTTCCGGCCTCGGCGGGGCCGACAATGAGCAGTTCTTC. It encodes CASSSGLGGADNEQFF.

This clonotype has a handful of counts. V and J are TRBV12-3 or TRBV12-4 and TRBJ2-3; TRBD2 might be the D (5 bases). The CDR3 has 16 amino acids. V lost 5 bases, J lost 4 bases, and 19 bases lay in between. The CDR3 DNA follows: TGTGCCAGCAGTGCTGGACTCCCGGTCTACGCAGATACGCAGTATTTT. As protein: CASSAGLPVYADTQYF.

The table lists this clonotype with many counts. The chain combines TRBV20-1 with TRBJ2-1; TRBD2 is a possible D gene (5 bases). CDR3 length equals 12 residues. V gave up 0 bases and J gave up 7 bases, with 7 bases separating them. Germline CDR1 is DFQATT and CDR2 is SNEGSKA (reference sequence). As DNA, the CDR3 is TGCAGTGCTAGAGATGGCGGGAATGAGCAGTTCTTC. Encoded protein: CSARDGGNEQFF.

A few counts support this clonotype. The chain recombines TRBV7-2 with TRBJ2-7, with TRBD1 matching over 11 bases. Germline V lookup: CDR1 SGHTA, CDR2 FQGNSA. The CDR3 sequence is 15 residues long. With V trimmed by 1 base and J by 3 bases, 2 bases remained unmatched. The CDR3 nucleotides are TGTGCCAGCAGCTTAGGGACAGGGGGCTACTACGAGCAGTACTTC. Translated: CASSLGTGGYYEQYF.

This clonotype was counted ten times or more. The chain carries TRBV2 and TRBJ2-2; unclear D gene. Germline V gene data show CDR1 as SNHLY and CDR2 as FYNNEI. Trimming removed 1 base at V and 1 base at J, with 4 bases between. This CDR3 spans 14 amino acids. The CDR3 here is CASSEDRNTGELFF. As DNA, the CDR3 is TGTGCCAGCAGTGAAGACAGGAACACCGGGGAGCTGTTTTTT.

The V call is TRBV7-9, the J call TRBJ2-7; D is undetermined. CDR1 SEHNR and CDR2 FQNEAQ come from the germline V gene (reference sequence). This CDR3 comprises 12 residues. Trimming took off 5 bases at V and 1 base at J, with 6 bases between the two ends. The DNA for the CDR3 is TGTGCCAGCAGCCATAAGTCCTACGAGCAGTACTTC. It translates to CASSHKSYEQYF.

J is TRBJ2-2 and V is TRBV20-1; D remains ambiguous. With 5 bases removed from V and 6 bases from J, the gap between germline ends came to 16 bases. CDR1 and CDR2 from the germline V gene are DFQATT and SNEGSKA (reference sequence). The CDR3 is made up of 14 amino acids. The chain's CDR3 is CSAPWPQHPGELFF. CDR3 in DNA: TGCAGTGCTCCATGGCCGCAGCACCCCGGGGAGCTGTTTTTT.

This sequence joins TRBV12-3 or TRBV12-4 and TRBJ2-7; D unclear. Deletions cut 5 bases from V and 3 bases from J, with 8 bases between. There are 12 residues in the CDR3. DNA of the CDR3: TGTGCCAGCAGTGGGTCCCGCTACGAGCAGTACTTC. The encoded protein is CASSGSRYEQYF.

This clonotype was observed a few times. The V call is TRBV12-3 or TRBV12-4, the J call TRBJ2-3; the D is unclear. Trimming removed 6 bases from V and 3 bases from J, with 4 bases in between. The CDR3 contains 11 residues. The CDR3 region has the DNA TGTGCCAGCAGCATGACAGATACGCAGTATTTT. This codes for CASSMTDTQYF.

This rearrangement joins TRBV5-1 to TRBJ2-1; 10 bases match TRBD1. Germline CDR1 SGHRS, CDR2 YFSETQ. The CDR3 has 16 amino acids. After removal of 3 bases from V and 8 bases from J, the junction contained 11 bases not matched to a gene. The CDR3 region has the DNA TGCGCCAGCAGCTCGACGGGACAGGGGCGTGGGTATGAGCAGTTCTTC. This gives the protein CASSSTGQGRGYEQFF.

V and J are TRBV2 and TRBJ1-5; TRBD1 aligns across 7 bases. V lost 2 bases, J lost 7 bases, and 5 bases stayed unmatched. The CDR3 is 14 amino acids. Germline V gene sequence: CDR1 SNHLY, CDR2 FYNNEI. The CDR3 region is CASSEPTGYQPQHF. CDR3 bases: TGTGCCAGCAGTGAACCGACAGGGTACCAGCCCCAGCATTTT.

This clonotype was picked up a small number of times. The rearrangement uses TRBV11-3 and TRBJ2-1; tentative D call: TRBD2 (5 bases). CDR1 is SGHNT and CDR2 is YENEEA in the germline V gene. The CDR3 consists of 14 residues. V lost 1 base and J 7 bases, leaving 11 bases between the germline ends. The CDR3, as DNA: TGTGCCAGCAGCTTAGGAGGGCCCACTAATGAGCAGTTCTTC. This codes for CASSLGGPTNEQFF.

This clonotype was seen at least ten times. DNA for the CDR3: TGCAGCGTTAGCGGAAAAATCTCCTACAATGAGCAGTTCTTC. It translates to CSVSGKISYNEQFF. The chain joins TRBV29-1 to TRBJ2-1, with D possibly matching TRBD2 (5 bases). This CDR3 is 14 amino acids long. V lost 5 bases and J lost 0, with 11 bases in between. The germline V gene encodes CDR1 SQVTM and CDR2 ANQGSEA.